The 13 T cell receptor beta chains below all came from one sample that was sequenced in a study of blood T cell repertoires in COVID-19. The method was immunoSEQ multiplex PCR; TCRdb's version includes in-frame clones alone and lacks a portion of them. The data show 75,000 to 90,000 clones, with about 87% seen just once and about 7.8% held by the top ten. Sequencing was carried out using peripheral blood. Receptors originate from a man older than 75 with active or convalescent COVID-19.

This clone has only one observation. The chain combines TRBV5-4 with TRBJ2-3; D unresolved. V was clipped by 0 bases and J by 4 bases, with 3 bases between them. Germline CDR1 reads SGHNT; CDR2 reads YYREEE (reference sequence). The CDR3 has 12 amino acids. The CDR3 nucleotides read TGTGCCAGCAGCTTGGCTGCAGATACGCAGTATTTT. Translated: CASSLAADTQYF.

The rearrangement links TRBV27 to TRBJ1-1; no firm D call. Trimming shortened V by 1 base and J by 1 base, and 7 bases separated the two germline ends. The CDR3 spans 14 residues. Germline V gene lookup returns CDR1 MNHEY and CDR2 SMNVEV (reference sequence). The CDR3 DNA is TGTGCCAGCAGTTTATTATACGGGAACACTGAAGCTTTCTTT. Translated, it gives CASSLLYGNTEAFF.

The chain has TRBV24-1 and TRBJ2-5, with a weak D call TRBD1 (5 bases). CDR1 is KGHDR and CDR2 is SFDVKD in the germline V gene. Trimming stripped 3 bases from V and 2 bases from J, with 15 bases between. This CDR3 is 16 amino acids long. CDR3 sequence: CATSDNGAGGQETQYF. The CDR3 DNA reads TGTGCCACCAGTGATAATGGGGCCGGTGGGCAAGAGACCCAGTACTTC.

The V gene is TRBV6-5, the J gene TRBJ1-5; D unresolved. The CDR3 extends over 13 amino acids. V was cut by 6 bases and J by 3 bases, with 9 bases left in between. Germline V lookup: CDR1 MNHEY, CDR2 SVGAGI. CDR3 in DNA: TGTGCCAGCAGGGCCACCCTCAATCAGCCCCAGCATTTT. Protein sequence: CASRATLNQPQHF.

V usage is TRBV24-1 and J usage is TRBJ1-5; 8 bases line up with TRBD1. In germline, CDR1 is KGHDR, CDR2 SFDVKD. This CDR3 contains 16 residues. The ends lost 4 bases at V and 9 bases at J; junction bases unmatched: 13. The CDR3 protein is CATSESGQGEARPQHF. CDR3 DNA: TGTGCCACCAGTGAATCCGGACAGGGTGAAGCGCGGCCCCAGCATTTT.

The chain combines TRBV4-1 with TRBJ1-4; D may be TRBD1 (6 bases). In germline, CDR1 is MGHRA, CDR2 YSYEKL. V was trimmed by 0 bases and J by 11 bases, leaving 25 bases between them. CDR3 length equals 18 residues. This CDR3 reads CASSQESSPGGGSGKLFF. Written as DNA, the CDR3 is TGCGCCAGCAGCCAAGAAAGTTCTCCGGGGGGCGGTTCAGGGAAACTGTTTTTT.

The chain joins TRBV30 to TRBJ2-1; 9 nucleotides match TRBD2. The CDR3 is 15 amino acids. Germline trimming cut 5 bases from V and 8 bases from J; bases unmatched to any gene: 13. Germline loops: CDR1 GTSNPN, CDR2 SVGIG (reference sequence). CDR3 DNA sequence: TGTGCCTGGGGGCCAGGGACTAGCTGGCGGGATGAGCAGTTCTTC. Its translation is CAWGPGTSWRDEQFF.

In its sample, this clone was seen many times. The gene calls are TRBV10-1 and TRBJ1-5; TRBD1 is a possible D gene (5 bases). V lost 0 bases and J 4 bases, leaving 16 bases between the germline ends. This CDR3 contains 17 residues. Germline-derived CDR1 and CDR2 are WNHNN and SYGVQD (reference sequence). CDR3 amino acids: CASSESAGGGKNQPQHF. DNA for the CDR3: TGCGCCAGCAGTGAGTCGGCGGGTGGGGGGAAAAATCAGCCCCAGCATTTT.

This sequence joins TRBV2 and TRBJ2-3, with D possibly matching TRBD2 (6 bases). The CDR3 consists of 14 residues. V was pared by 6 bases and J by 0 bases, with 10 bases between. Looked up from germline, CDR1 is SNHLY and CDR2 is FYNNEI. The CDR3, as DNA: TGTGCCAGCAGGGACGGGAGTAGCACAGATACGCAGTATTTT. It is translated as CASRDGSSTDTQYF.

This clone has a handful of counts. The chain links TRBV23-1 to TRBJ1-5; TRBD1 is a possible D gene (6 bases). TRBV23-1 is reported as an ORF; its role is uncertain. V lost 4 bases to trimming and J lost 4 bases, with 11 bases between them. The CDR3 contains 14 residues. CDR3 DNA: TGCGCCAGCAGTCTGGGGGCCGGGAATCAGCCCCAGCATTTT. This sequence encodes CASSLGAGNQPQHF.

The chain uses TRBV6-5 and TRBJ1-5; 7 nucleotides agree with TRBD1. Germline CDR1 reads MNHEY; CDR2 reads SVGAGI. The V and J ends lost 0 bases and 1 base, in that order; junction bases with no gene match: 3. The length of the CDR3 is 16 residues. CDR3 bases: TGTGCCAGCAGTTACTCAGCCAGGGGGAGCAATCAGCCCCAGCATTTT. Translation gives CASSYSARGSNQPQHF.

The J gene is TRBJ1-2, the V gene TRBV27, with 7 nucleotides matching TRBD1. The CDR3 has 13 amino acids. CDR1 is MNHEY, CDR2 SMNVEV, per germline (reference sequence). Trimming at V came to 7 bases and at J to 3 bases, leaving 5 bases not matched to a gene. As DNA, the CDR3 is TGTGCCAGCACCACGACAGGGTACTATGGCTACACCTTC. Translating gives CASTTTGYYGYTF.

The rearrangement links TRBV27 to TRBJ2-1; the match to TRBD2 covers 8 bases. Germline assignment: CDR1 MNHEY and CDR2 SMNVEV (reference sequence). Germline trimming cut 0 bases from V and 9 bases from J; bases unmatched to any gene: 7. The CDR3 has 15 residues. CDR3 sequence: CASSLSSGVSTEQFF. In nucleotides, the CDR3 is TGTGCCAGCAGTTTATCTAGCGGGGTCTCCACTGAGCAGTTCTTC.